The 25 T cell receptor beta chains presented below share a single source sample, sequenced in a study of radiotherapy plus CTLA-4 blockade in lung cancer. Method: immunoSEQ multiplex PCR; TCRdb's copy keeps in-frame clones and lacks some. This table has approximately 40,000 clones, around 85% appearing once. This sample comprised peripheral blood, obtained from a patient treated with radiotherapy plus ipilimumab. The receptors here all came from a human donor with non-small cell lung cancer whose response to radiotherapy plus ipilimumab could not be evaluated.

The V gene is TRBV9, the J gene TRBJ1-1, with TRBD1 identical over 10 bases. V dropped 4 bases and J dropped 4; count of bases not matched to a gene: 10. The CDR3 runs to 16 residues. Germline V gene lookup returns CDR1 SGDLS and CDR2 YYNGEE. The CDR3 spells CASSRGRTGGSTEAFF. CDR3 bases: TGTGCCAGCAGCCGGGGAAGGACAGGGGGTAGCACTGAAGCTTTCTTT.

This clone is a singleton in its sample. The CDR3 DNA is TGTGCCAGCAGCTTAGATCCTCTACGAGACACCATATATTTT. Translating gives CASSLDPLRDTIYF. This chain connects TRBV11-3 to TRBJ1-3; D remains ambiguous. CDR3 size: 14 residues. V lost 0 bases and J 8 bases, leaving 11 bases between the germline ends. In germline, CDR1 is SGHNT, CDR2 YENEEA.

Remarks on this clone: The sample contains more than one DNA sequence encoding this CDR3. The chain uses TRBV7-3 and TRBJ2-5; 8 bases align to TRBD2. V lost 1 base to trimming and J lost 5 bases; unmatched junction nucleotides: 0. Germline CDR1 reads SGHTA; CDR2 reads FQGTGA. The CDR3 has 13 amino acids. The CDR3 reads CASSLSGGETQYF. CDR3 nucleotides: TGTGCCAGCAGCTTAAGCGGGGGGGAGACCCAGTACTTC.

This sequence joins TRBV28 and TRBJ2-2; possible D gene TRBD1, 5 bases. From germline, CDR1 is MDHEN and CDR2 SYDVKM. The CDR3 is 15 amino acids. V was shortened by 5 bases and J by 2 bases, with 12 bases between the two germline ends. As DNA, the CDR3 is TGTGCCAGCAGTCCCGACAGCTTAAACACCGGGGAGCTGTTTTTT. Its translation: CASSPDSLNTGELFF.

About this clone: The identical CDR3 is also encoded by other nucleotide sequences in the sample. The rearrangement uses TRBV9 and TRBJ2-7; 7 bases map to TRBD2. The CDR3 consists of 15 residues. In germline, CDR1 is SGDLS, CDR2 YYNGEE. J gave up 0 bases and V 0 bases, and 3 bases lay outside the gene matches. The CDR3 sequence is CASSVGGGNSYEQYF. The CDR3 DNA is TGTGCCAGCAGCGTAGGGGGGGGTAACTCCTACGAGCAGTACTTC. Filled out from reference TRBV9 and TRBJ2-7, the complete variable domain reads DSGVTQTPKHLITATGQRVTLRCSPRSGDLSVYWYQQSLDQGLQFLIQYYNGEERAKGNILERFSAQQFPDLHSELNLSSLELGDSALYFCASSVGGGNSYEQYFGPGTRLTVT.

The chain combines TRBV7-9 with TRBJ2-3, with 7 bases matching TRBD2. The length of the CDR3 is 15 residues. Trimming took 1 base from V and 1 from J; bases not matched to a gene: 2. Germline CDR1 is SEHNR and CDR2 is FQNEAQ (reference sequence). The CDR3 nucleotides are TGTGCCAGCAGCTTAGGCCTAGCGGGCACAGATACGCAGTATTTT. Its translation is CASSLGLAGTDTQYF.

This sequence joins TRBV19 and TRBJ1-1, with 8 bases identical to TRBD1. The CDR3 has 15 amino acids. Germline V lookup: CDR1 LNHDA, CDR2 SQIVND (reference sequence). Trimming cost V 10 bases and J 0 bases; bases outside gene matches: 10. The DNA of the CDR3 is TGTGCCACCGCTCGGGACAGGTCTATGAACACTGAAGCTTTCTTT. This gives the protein CATARDRSMNTEAFF.

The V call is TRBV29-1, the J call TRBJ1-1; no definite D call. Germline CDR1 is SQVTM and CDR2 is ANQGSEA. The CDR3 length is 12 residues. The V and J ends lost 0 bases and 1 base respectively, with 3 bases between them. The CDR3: CSVEDRNTEAFF. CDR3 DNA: TGCAGCGTTGAAGACAGGAACACTGAAGCTTTCTTT.

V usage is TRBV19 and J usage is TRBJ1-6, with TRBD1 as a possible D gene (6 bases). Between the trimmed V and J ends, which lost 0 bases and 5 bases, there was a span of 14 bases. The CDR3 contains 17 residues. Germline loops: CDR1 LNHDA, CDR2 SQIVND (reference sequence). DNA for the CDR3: TGTGCCAGTAGTATAGATGGGACACAGACAAATAATTCACCCCTCCACTTT. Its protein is CASSIDGTQTNNSPLHF.

The CDR3 DNA follows: TGTGCCAGCAGCACTGCCGGGACTAGCGGATACAATGAGCAGTTCTTC. Residues: CASSTAGTSGYNEQFF. V usage is TRBV27 and J usage is TRBJ2-1; 11 bases line up with TRBD2. Unmatched junction bases numbered 8, after V lost 6 bases and J lost 4 bases. The CDR3 totals 16 residues. Germline CDR1 is MNHEY and CDR2 is SMNVEV (reference sequence).

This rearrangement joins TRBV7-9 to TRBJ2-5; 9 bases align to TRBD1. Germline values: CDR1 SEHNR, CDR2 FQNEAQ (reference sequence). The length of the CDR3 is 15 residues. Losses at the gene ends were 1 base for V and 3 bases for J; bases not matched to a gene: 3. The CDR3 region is CASSLGQGEKETQYF. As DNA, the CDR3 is TGTGCCAGCAGCTTAGGACAGGGGGAGAAAGAGACCCAGTACTTC.

CDR3 in DNA: TGTGCCAGCAGTTACCCGGGACAGGGGGCTAGGACGAGTCCACCCCTCCACTTT. Protein: CASSYPGQGARTSPPLHF. The chain joins TRBV28 to TRBJ1-6; 12 nucleotides agree with TRBD1. The CDR3 length is 18 residues. Germline lookup yields CDR1 MDHEN and CDR2 SYDVKM. V was clipped by 4 bases and J by 11 bases; unmatched bases: 15.

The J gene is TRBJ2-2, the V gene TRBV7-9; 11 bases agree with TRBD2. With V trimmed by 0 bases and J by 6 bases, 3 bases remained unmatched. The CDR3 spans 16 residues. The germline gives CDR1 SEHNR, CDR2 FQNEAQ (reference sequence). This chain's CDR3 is CASSLAGGLAAGELFF. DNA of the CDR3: TGTGCCAGCAGCTTAGCGGGGGGACTAGCGGCCGGGGAGCTGTTTTTT.

This CDR3 reads CAIRMGGPEGKEQYF. The CDR3 coding sequence is TGTGCCATCAGGATGGGGGGTCCCGAGGGTAAAGAGCAGTACTTC. The chain recombines TRBV10-3 with TRBJ2-7, with D perhaps TRBD2 (6 bases). V was pared by 6 bases and J by 7 bases, with 22 bases between. The CDR3 covers 15 residues. Germline CDR1 reads ENHRY; CDR2 reads SYGVKD.

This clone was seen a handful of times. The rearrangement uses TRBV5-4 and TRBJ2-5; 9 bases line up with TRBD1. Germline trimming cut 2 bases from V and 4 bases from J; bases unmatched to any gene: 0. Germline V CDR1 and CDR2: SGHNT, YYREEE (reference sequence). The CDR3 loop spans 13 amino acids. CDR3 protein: CASSLQGAETQYF. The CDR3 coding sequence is TGTGCCAGCAGCTTACAGGGGGCAGAGACCCAGTACTTC.

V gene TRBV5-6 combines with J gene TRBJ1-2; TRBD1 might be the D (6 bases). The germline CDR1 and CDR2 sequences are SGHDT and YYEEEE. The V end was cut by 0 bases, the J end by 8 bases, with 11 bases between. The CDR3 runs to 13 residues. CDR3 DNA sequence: TGTGCCAGCAGCTTGGTACAGGGCGAGGGCTACACCTTC. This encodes CASSLVQGEGYTF.

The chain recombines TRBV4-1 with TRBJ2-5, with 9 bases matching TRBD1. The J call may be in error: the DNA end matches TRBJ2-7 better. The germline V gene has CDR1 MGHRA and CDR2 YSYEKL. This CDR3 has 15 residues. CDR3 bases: TGCGCCAGCAGCCAGTCGACAGGGGGACCCTACGAGCAGTACTTC. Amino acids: CASSQSTGGPYEQYF.

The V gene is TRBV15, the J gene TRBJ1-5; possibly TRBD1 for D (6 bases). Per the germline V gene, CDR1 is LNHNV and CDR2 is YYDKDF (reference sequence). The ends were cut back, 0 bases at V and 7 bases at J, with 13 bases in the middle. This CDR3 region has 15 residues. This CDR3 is CATSRDLGAGQPQHF. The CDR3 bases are TGTGCCACCAGCAGAGATTTGGGGGCCGGACAGCCCCAGCATTTT.

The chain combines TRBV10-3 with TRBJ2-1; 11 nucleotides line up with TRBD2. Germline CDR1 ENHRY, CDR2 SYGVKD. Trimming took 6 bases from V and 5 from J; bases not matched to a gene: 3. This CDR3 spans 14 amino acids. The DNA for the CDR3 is TGTGCCATCAGGACTAGCGGGGTGAACAATGAGCAGTTCTTC. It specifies CAIRTSGVNNEQFF.

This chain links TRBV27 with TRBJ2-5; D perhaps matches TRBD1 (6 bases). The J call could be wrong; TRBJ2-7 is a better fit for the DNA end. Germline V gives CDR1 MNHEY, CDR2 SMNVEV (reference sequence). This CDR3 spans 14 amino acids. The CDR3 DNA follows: TGTGCCAGCAGTGACAGGACTCGAACCTACGAGCAGTACTTC. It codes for CASSDRTRTYEQYF.

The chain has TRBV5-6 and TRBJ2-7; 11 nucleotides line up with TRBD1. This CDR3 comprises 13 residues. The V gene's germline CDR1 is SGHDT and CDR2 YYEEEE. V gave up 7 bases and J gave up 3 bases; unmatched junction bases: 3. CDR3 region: CASWGQGVYEQYF. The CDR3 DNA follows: TGTGCCAGCTGGGGACAGGGGGTCTACGAGCAGTACTTC. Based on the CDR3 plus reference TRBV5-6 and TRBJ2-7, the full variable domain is DAGVTQSPTHLIKTRGQQVTLRCSPKSGHDTVSWYQQALGQGPQFIFQYYEEEERQRGNFPDRFSGHQFPNYSSELNVNALLLGDSALYLCASWGQGVYEQYFGPGTRLTVT.

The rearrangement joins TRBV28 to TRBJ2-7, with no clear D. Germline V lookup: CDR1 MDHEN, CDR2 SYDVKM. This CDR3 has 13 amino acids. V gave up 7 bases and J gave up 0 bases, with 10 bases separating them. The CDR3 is CASTSGHSYEQYF. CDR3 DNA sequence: TGTGCCAGCACCTCTGGGCACTCCTACGAGCAGTACTTC.

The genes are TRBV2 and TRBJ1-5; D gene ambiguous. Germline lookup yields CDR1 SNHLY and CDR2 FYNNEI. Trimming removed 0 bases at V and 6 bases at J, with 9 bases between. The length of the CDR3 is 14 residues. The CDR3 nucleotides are TGTGCCAGCAGTGAAGCGCACGAGGCTCAGCCCCAGCATTTT. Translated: CASSEAHEAQPQHF.

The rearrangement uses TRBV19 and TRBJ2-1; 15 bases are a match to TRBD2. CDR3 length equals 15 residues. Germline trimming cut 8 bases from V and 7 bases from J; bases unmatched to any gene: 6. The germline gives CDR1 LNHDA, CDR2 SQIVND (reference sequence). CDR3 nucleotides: TGTGCCAGTGGCGGACTAGCGGGAGGGATGAATGAGCAGTTCTTC. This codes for CASGGLAGGMNEQFF.

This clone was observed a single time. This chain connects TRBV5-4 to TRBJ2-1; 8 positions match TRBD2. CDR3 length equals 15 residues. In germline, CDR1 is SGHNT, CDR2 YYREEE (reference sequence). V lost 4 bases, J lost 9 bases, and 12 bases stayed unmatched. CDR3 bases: TGTGCCAGCAGCCCTTTAGCGGGAATCGACGGTGAGCAGTTCTTC. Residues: CASSPLAGIDGEQFF.